This TCR beta chain was recovered during a study of T cell responses to AZD1222 COVID-19 vaccine. Study-wide context: Second-dose timings of about 4 or about 12 weeks were pooled. Overall study findings and caveats: Sampling that yielded the repertoires occurred only after the peak T cell response. Clonal diversity may have been underestimated in mostly white British donors. Rises in breadth and depth of Spike-specific TCRs came after two AZD1222 doses.

V was pared by 5 bases and J by 4 bases, with 14 bases between. This CDR3 contains 14 residues. In germline, CDR1 is SGHTA, CDR2 FQGTGA. Details on this clone: Its antigen is not known.

Profiled with immunoSEQ multiplex PCR; TCRdb holds only in-frame clones, not every one. The sample lists approximately 85,000 clones; just over 85% were seen once. The clonotype originates from an adult in good health. The sequencing used peripheral blood, collected on day 0 of AZD1222 vaccination. The chain links TRBV7-3 to TRBJ1-1; D might be TRBD1 (6 bases). The CDR3 sequence: CASSPTAGATEAFF. The DNA for the CDR3 is TGTGCCAGCAGCCCCACGGCAGGGGCCACTGAAGCTTTCTTT. The full variable domain, with the rest looked up from reference TRBV7-3 and TRBJ1-1, is GAGVSQTPSNKVTEKGKYVELRCDPISGHTALYWYRQSLGQGPEFLIYFQGTGAADDSGLPNDRFFAVRPEGSVSTLKIQRTERGDSAVYLCASSPTAGATEAFFGQGTRLTVV.